A selection of T cell receptor beta chains follows, all from one sample in a study of blood T cells in healthy people across ages. TCRdb analysed the 5' RACE reads with MiXCR anew, one entry per CDR3 protein. Here the sample spans roughly 410,000 distinct CDR3 sequences, approximately 52% being singletons. Sequenced: blood. All receptors come from a man in his sixties in good health. Each CDR3 is given with its conserved first and last residue. A D gene is named only where the DNA matches it firmly. Not every row has a clone size; where given, it reads once, few, many or a size class.

d_call: -; clone_size: few; v_call: TRBV20-1; j_call: TRBJ2-5; cdr3_nt: TGCAGTGCTAGAGATCTAGGGCCAGGGACCCAGTACTTC; cdr3_aa: CSARDLGPGTQYF
d_call: TRBD1; clone_size: many; v_call: TRBV7-2; j_call: TRBJ1-2; cdr3_nt: TGTGCCAGCAGCTTGAGGCAGGGGGCTAACTATGGCTACACCTTC; cdr3_aa: CASSLRQGANYGYTF
d_call: -; clone_size: -; v_call: TRBV6-5; j_call: TRBJ1-5; cdr3_nt: TGTGCCAGCAGTTTCAGGGGTTTCGATCGGCCCCAGCATTTT; cdr3_aa: CASSFRGFDRPQHF
d_call: -; clone_size: -; v_call: TRBV6-2/TRBV6-3; j_call: TRBJ1-6; cdr3_nt: TGTGCCAGCAGTTACGGGCGTTCACCCCTCCACTTT; cdr3_aa: CASSYGRSPLHF
d_call: -; clone_size: -; v_call: TRBV20-1; j_call: TRBJ1-5; cdr3_nt: TGCAGTGCTGGACAGACCAACAATCAGCCCCAGCATTTT; cdr3_aa: CSAGQTNNQPQHF
d_call: TRBD2; clone_size: -; v_call: TRBV28; j_call: TRBJ2-3; cdr3_nt: TGTGCCAGCAGTAGTACTAGCGGAACTAGCACAGATACGCAGTATTTT; cdr3_aa: CASSSTSGTSTDTQYF
d_call: -; clone_size: -; v_call: TRBV9; j_call: TRBJ1-1; cdr3_nt: TGTGCCAGCAGCATACAAACAGGGAACACTGAAGCTTTCTTT; cdr3_aa: CASSIQTGNTEAFF
d_call: TRBD2; clone_size: many; v_call: TRBV7-2; j_call: TRBJ2-1; cdr3_nt: TGTGCCAGCAGCCGGGCGGCGGGGGGGCCGAGGAATGAGCAGTTCTTC; cdr3_aa: CASSRAAGGPRNEQFF
d_call: -; clone_size: once; v_call: TRBV10-3; j_call: TRBJ2-3; cdr3_nt: TGTGCCATCAGTGAGTTAGGAAACACAGATACGCAGTATTTT; cdr3_aa: CAISELGNTDTQYF
d_call: -; clone_size: -; v_call: TRBV12-3/TRBV12-4; j_call: TRBJ2-6; cdr3_nt: TGTGCCAGTGGGACATGGAGAGCCAACGTCCTGACTTTC; cdr3_aa: CASGTWRANVLTF
d_call: -; clone_size: -; v_call: TRBV7-9; j_call: TRBJ1-2; cdr3_nt: TGTGCCAGCAGCTTCCGGGGTCGGGGCTACACCTTC; cdr3_aa: CASSFRGRGYTF
d_call: -; clone_size: -; v_call: TRBV7-2; j_call: TRBJ1-2; cdr3_nt: TGTGCCAGCAGCCCAGAGATCGCAGCAAACTATGGCTACACCTTC; cdr3_aa: CASSPEIAANYGYTF
d_call: TRBD2; clone_size: few; v_call: TRBV18; j_call: TRBJ2-7; cdr3_nt: TGTGCCAGCTCACCCACCGTTGGGCTAGCGGGGGGTGAGCAGTACTTC; cdr3_aa: CASSPTVGLAGGEQYF
d_call: TRBD1; clone_size: -; v_call: TRBV7-2; j_call: TRBJ2-1; cdr3_nt: TGTGCCAGCACCTTAGGGACAGGGTACAATGAGCAGTTCTTC; cdr3_aa: CASTLGTGYNEQFF
d_call: TRBD1; clone_size: -; v_call: TRBV20-1; j_call: TRBJ2-1; cdr3_nt: TGCAGTGCTAGGGGACAGGGGGCCATTGAGCAGTTCTTC; cdr3_aa: CSARGQGAIEQFF
d_call: -; clone_size: -; v_call: TRBV20-1; j_call: TRBJ2-4; cdr3_nt: TGCAGTGCTAGAGAGGGGCGGGGCCCCTTAGCCAAAAACATTCAGTACTTC; cdr3_aa: CSAREGRGPLAKNIQYF
d_call: TRBD2; clone_size: once; v_call: TRBV2; j_call: TRBJ2-1; cdr3_nt: TGTGCCAGCAGTGAAGCTGGGCTAGCGGGGAATGAGCAGTTCTTC; cdr3_aa: CASSEAGLAGNEQFF
d_call: -; clone_size: -; v_call: TRBV30; j_call: TRBJ2-1; cdr3_nt: TGTGCCTGGAGGGCGGGGAGAGCGGGCTACAATGAGCAGTTCTTC; cdr3_aa: CAWRAGRAGYNEQFF
d_call: -; clone_size: few; v_call: TRBV7-2; j_call: TRBJ1-1; cdr3_nt: TGTGCCAGCAAGGAGCAGAGGAACACTGAAGCTTTCTTT; cdr3_aa: CASKEQRNTEAFF
d_call: -; clone_size: few; v_call: TRBV9; j_call: TRBJ2-7; cdr3_nt: TGTGCCAGCGCTCCTTGGGATAGCTCCTACGAGCAGTACTTC; cdr3_aa: CASAPWDSSYEQYF
d_call: -; clone_size: once; v_call: TRBV29-1; j_call: TRBJ1-2; cdr3_nt: TGCAGCGTTGCGAGCACAGGTACCTGGCCCTATGGCTACACCTTC; cdr3_aa: CSVASTGTWPYGYTF
d_call: -; clone_size: many; v_call: TRBV20-1; j_call: TRBJ2-7; cdr3_nt: TGCAGTGCTAGAGACTTTCGACAGACTAATACCTACGAGCAGTACTTC; cdr3_aa: CSARDFRQTNTYEQYF
d_call: -; clone_size: -; v_call: TRBV29-1; j_call: TRBJ1-2; cdr3_nt: TGCAGCGTTGAAGCAGGGTCCGAAGGCTACACCTTC; cdr3_aa: CSVEAGSEGYTF
d_call: -; clone_size: many; v_call: TRBV20-1; j_call: TRBJ2-3; cdr3_nt: TGCAGTGCTAGAGAGACTAGCACAGATACGCAGTATTTT; cdr3_aa: CSARETSTDTQYF
d_call: -; clone_size: -; v_call: TRBV28; j_call: TRBJ2-1; cdr3_nt: TGTGCCAGCAGTTTAAGGGTAGGACTCCACAGGAATGAGCAGTTCTTC; cdr3_aa: CASSLRVGLHRNEQFF
d_call: TRBD2; clone_size: few; v_call: TRBV7-2; j_call: TRBJ2-1; cdr3_nt: TGTGCCAGCAGCTTAGAGTCCGGACTAGCGGGAGTTAGGAATGAGCAGTTCTTC; cdr3_aa: CASSLESGLAGVRNEQFF
d_call: -; clone_size: few; v_call: TRBV14; j_call: TRBJ2-1; cdr3_nt: TGTGCCAGCAGCCAAGACAGGTCAAGCTCCTACAATGAGCAGTTCTTC; cdr3_aa: CASSQDRSSSYNEQFF
d_call: -; clone_size: -; v_call: TRBV5-6; j_call: TRBJ2-7; cdr3_nt: TGTGCCAGCAGGGCCCATGGCGGGGCCTACGAGCAGTACTTC; cdr3_aa: CASRAHGGAYEQYF
d_call: TRBD2; clone_size: few; v_call: TRBV3-1; j_call: TRBJ2-3; cdr3_nt: TGTGCCAGCAGCCTTAGCGGGAGCGAAGATACGCAGTATTTT; cdr3_aa: CASSLSGSEDTQYF
d_call: -; clone_size: -; v_call: TRBV7-2; j_call: TRBJ2-1; cdr3_nt: TGTGCCAGCAGCGCATCCGCCGGGAGCGACGAGCAGTTCTTC; cdr3_aa: CASSASAGSDEQFF
d_call: -; clone_size: few; v_call: TRBV5-1; j_call: TRBJ2-7; cdr3_nt: TGCGCCAGCAGCTTGGCCGGCAGGGACTACGAGCAGTACTTC; cdr3_aa: CASSLAGRDYEQYF
d_call: TRBD2; clone_size: few; v_call: TRBV5-1; j_call: TRBJ2-7; cdr3_nt: TGCGCCAGCAGCACGGGAGGGGCCCGGGGATCCTACGAGCAGTACTTC; cdr3_aa: CASSTGGARGSYEQYF
d_call: -; clone_size: -; v_call: TRBV29-1; j_call: TRBJ2-3; cdr3_nt: TGCAGCGTTGGAGCTAGAGGTACGCAGTATTTT; cdr3_aa: CSVGARGTQYF
d_call: -; clone_size: -; v_call: TRBV4-3; j_call: TRBJ2-6; cdr3_nt: TGCGCCAGCAGCCAAAAACCCCCGGGACTGAGCTCTGGGGCCAACGTCCTGACTTTC; cdr3_aa: CASSQKPPGLSSGANVLTF
d_call: -; clone_size: -; v_call: TRBV6-1; j_call: TRBJ2-1; cdr3_nt: TGTGTCGGCCGCGCCAGCGGGACAACCTACAATGAGCAGTTCTTC; cdr3_aa: CVGRASGTTYNEQFF
d_call: -; clone_size: -; v_call: TRBV21-1; j_call: TRBJ2-4; cdr3_nt: TGTGCCAGCAGCAAAGCGCAGGTTTCCAAAAACATTCAGTACTTC; cdr3_aa: CASSKAQVSKNIQYF
d_call: TRBD2; clone_size: -; v_call: TRBV5-1; j_call: TRBJ2-5; cdr3_nt: TGCGCCAGCAGCGCCCCGGGACTAGCGGGGGGACCTCTCGGAAATGAGCAGTACTTC; cdr3_aa: CASSAPGLAGGPLGNEQYF
d_call: TRBD2; clone_size: -; v_call: TRBV20-1; j_call: TRBJ2-7; cdr3_nt: TGCAGTGCGCGATCCGGGACTAGCGTCACCTACGAGCAGTACTTC; cdr3_aa: CSARSGTSVTYEQYF
d_call: TRBD2; clone_size: few; v_call: TRBV11-2; j_call: TRBJ2-3; cdr3_nt: TGTGCCAGCAGCTTGAGGGGACTAGCGGGAGGGCCTTCCAGCACAGATACGCAGTATTTT; cdr3_aa: CASSLRGLAGGPSSTDTQYF
d_call: -; clone_size: many; v_call: TRBV11-2; j_call: TRBJ2-1; cdr3_nt: TGTGCCAGCAGCTTCGGCACCAATGAGCAGTTCTTC; cdr3_aa: CASSFGTNEQFF
d_call: TRBD1; clone_size: -; v_call: TRBV29-1; j_call: TRBJ1-2; cdr3_nt: TGCAGCGTGCCAACCGGGACAGGGGGCGACTATGGCTACACCTTC; cdr3_aa: CSVPTGTGGDYGYTF
d_call: TRBD2; clone_size: -; v_call: TRBV28; j_call: TRBJ2-7; cdr3_nt: TGTGCCAGCAGTGTGAGCGGGAGCTCCTACGAGCAGTACTTC; cdr3_aa: CASSVSGSSYEQYF
d_call: -; clone_size: -; v_call: TRBV9; j_call: TRBJ2-1; cdr3_nt: TGTGCCAGCCATAGGGGGGGCGCCGACGGTGAGCAGTTCTTC; cdr3_aa: CASHRGGADGEQFF
d_call: -; clone_size: few; v_call: TRBV3-1; j_call: TRBJ2-7; cdr3_nt: TGTGCCAGCAGCCAACTCGGCAGGGTCTACGAGCAGTACTTC; cdr3_aa: CASSQLGRVYEQYF
d_call: -; clone_size: -; v_call: TRBV7-9; j_call: TRBJ1-5; cdr3_nt: TGTGCCAGCAGCTTAGATCAGGGGTACGAGCATTTT; cdr3_aa: CASSLDQGYEHF
d_call: TRBD1; clone_size: few; v_call: TRBV7-2; j_call: TRBJ2-3; cdr3_nt: TGTGCCAGCAGCTTCTCCGGGACAGGGGCTACAGATACGCAGTATTTT; cdr3_aa: CASSFSGTGATDTQYF